These T cell receptor beta chains were read from a single sample in a study of CD8 T cells in Susac syndrome. TCRdb passed the immunoSEQ multiplex PCR reads through MiXCR, listing each CDR3 protein once. This sample has a few hundred thousand distinct CDR3 sequences, with 80% to 95% found just once. The sequenced material came from CD8+ T cells from PBMCs. The receptors stem from a human donor with multiple sclerosis. Both conserved end residues are part of each CDR3. Each record gives: D gene, J gene, V gene, clone size, CDR3 DNA, CDR3 protein. A D gene is named only where the DNA matches it firmly. Clone size, where shown, is once, few, many, or a class for clones that have expanded.

d_gene: TRBD2; j_gene: TRBJ2-7; v_gene: TRBV6-1; abundance: few; CDR3nt: TGTGCCAGCAGTGAAGTTGGTAGCGGGGCGGACGAGCAGTACTTC; CDR3aa: CASSEVGSGADEQYF
d_gene: TRBD1; j_gene: TRBJ1-1; v_gene: TRBV2; abundance: .; CDR3nt: TGTGCCACCCTCATCACAGGGGCCAACACTGAAGCTTTCTTT; CDR3aa: CATLITGANTEAFF
d_gene: .; j_gene: TRBJ2-1; v_gene: TRBV5-8; abundance: .; CDR3nt: TGTGCCAGCAGCGGAGGGCTCTTC; CDR3aa: CASSGGLF
d_gene: .; j_gene: TRBJ2-3; v_gene: TRBV7-9; abundance: .; CDR3nt: TGTGCCAGCAGCTTAGTTTTTAGGCGCGGGGGCACAGATACGCAGTATTTT; CDR3aa: CASSLVFRRGGTDTQYF
d_gene: .; j_gene: TRBJ2-6; v_gene: TRBV12-3/TRBV12-4; abundance: .; CDR3nt: TGTGCCAGCAGTTTGAAGGGGGGCCGGTCTGGGGCCAACGTCCTGACTTTC; CDR3aa: CASSLKGGRSGANVLTF
d_gene: .; j_gene: TRBJ1-4; v_gene: TRBV25-1; abundance: .; CDR3nt: TGTGCCAGCAGTCCGACAGGACTATCTGCAACTAATGAAAAACTGTTTTTT; CDR3aa: CASSPTGLSATNEKLFF
d_gene: TRBD2; j_gene: TRBJ2-6; v_gene: TRBV27; abundance: .; CDR3nt: TGTGCCAGCAAGGGCGGGGGTAAGGGTGGGGCCAACGTCCTGACTTTC; CDR3aa: CASKGGGKGGANVLTF
d_gene: TRBD1; j_gene: TRBJ2-7; v_gene: TRBV2; abundance: .; CDR3nt: TGTGCCAGCAGCGGGGACAGCCGCTCCTACGAGCAGTACTTC; CDR3aa: CASSGDSRSYEQYF
d_gene: TRBD1; j_gene: TRBJ1-2; v_gene: TRBV29-1; abundance: .; CDR3nt: TGCAGCGTGAGGGACAGTCCCAACTATGGCTACACCTTC; CDR3aa: CSVRDSPNYGYTF
d_gene: TRBD2; j_gene: TRBJ2-1; v_gene: TRBV27; abundance: .; CDR3nt: TGTGCCAGCAGTTCCTACACTAGCGGGGTATACAATGAGCAGTTCTTC; CDR3aa: CASSSYTSGVYNEQFF
d_gene: .; j_gene: TRBJ1-2; v_gene: TRBV5-4; abundance: .; CDR3nt: TGTGCCAGCAGCTCCGACCCGTATGGCTACACCTTC; CDR3aa: CASSSDPYGYTF
d_gene: .; j_gene: TRBJ2-7; v_gene: TRBV12-3/TRBV12-4; abundance: few; CDR3nt: TGTGCCAGCAGTTCACGTTGGTATGGGCAGTACTTC; CDR3aa: CASSSRWYGQYF
d_gene: TRBD1; j_gene: TRBJ1-1; v_gene: TRBV7-3; abundance: .; CDR3nt: TGTGCCAGCAGCTCGGCAGGGGGCGGAAACACTGAAGCTTTCTTT; CDR3aa: CASSSAGGGNTEAFF
d_gene: TRBD2; j_gene: TRBJ2-5; v_gene: TRBV6-5; abundance: .; CDR3nt: TGTGCCAGCAGTTACTCGGCTCCTGACGGGACTAGCGGGGGGCCTAGGGAGACCCAGTACTTC; CDR3aa: CASSYSAPDGTSGGPRETQYF
d_gene: TRBD2; j_gene: TRBJ2-1; v_gene: TRBV20-1; abundance: .; CDR3nt: TGCAGTGCTAGAGATCGAGGGAGGGCCTACAATGAGCAGTTCTTC; CDR3aa: CSARDRGRAYNEQFF
d_gene: .; j_gene: TRBJ2-1; v_gene: TRBV27; abundance: .; CDR3nt: TGTGCCAGCAACCCTGCCCAGGGGGGTGGCAATGAGCAGTTCTTC; CDR3aa: CASNPAQGGGNEQFF
d_gene: .; j_gene: TRBJ1-5; v_gene: TRBV27; abundance: .; CDR3nt: TGTGCCAGCAGTTTATCCTTCCCCCCTGTAACAGGACACAATCAGCCCCAGCATTTT; CDR3aa: CASSLSFPPVTGHNQPQHF
d_gene: .; j_gene: TRBJ2-6; v_gene: TRBV20-1; abundance: .; CDR3nt: TGCAGTGCTACGAGCTCTGGGGCCAACGTCCTGACTTTC; CDR3aa: CSATSSGANVLTF
d_gene: .; j_gene: TRBJ1-2; v_gene: TRBV13; abundance: .; CDR3nt: TGTGCCAGCAGCTCGGGGACGGCTTCCCTTCTTGGCTACACCTTC; CDR3aa: CASSSGTASLLGYTF
d_gene: .; j_gene: TRBJ1-6; v_gene: TRBV10-2; abundance: .; CDR3nt: TGCGCCAGCAGTGACTCAGCAGGGGAATCACCCCTCCACTTT; CDR3aa: CASSDSAGESPLHF
d_gene: .; j_gene: TRBJ2-7; v_gene: TRBV18; abundance: .; CDR3nt: TGTGCCAGCTCACCGGACGGGAGCATCTACGAGCAGTACTTC; CDR3aa: CASSPDGSIYEQYF
d_gene: .; j_gene: TRBJ1-4; v_gene: TRBV10-3; abundance: .; CDR3nt: TGTGATAGTACAACTAATGAAAAACTGTTTTTT; CDR3aa: CDSTTNEKLFF
d_gene: .; j_gene: TRBJ2-7; v_gene: TRBV29-1; abundance: .; CDR3nt: TGCAGCGTTGGAGGGAGCGGCGAGCAGTACTTC; CDR3aa: CSVGGSGEQYF
d_gene: .; j_gene: TRBJ2-7; v_gene: TRBV3-1; abundance: few; CDR3nt: TGTGCCAGCAGCCAGGGACTTGAACTACCCTACGAGCAGTACTTC; CDR3aa: CASSQGLELPYEQYF
d_gene: TRBD1; j_gene: TRBJ1-5; v_gene: TRBV12-3/TRBV12-4; abundance: .; CDR3nt: TGTGCCAGCAGTGTCGCCGGGACAGGGGGCAATCAGCCCCAGCATTTT; CDR3aa: CASSVAGTGGNQPQHF
d_gene: .; j_gene: TRBJ2-3; v_gene: TRBV2; abundance: .; CDR3nt: TGTGCAAGCACAAGCCTCGGCACAGATACGCAGTATTTT; CDR3aa: CASTSLGTDTQYF
d_gene: TRBD1; j_gene: TRBJ2-7; v_gene: TRBV27; abundance: .; CDR3nt: TGTGCCAGCGGCGAACGGAGACAGGGTGGCTACGAGCAGTACTTC; CDR3aa: CASGERRQGGYEQYF
d_gene: TRBD1; j_gene: TRBJ2-3; v_gene: TRBV12-3/TRBV12-4; abundance: .; CDR3nt: TGTGCCAGCAGTCGGGACAGGGTTTTCGCACACACAGATACGCAGTATTTT; CDR3aa: CASSRDRVFAHTDTQYF
d_gene: .; j_gene: TRBJ2-2; v_gene: TRBV30; abundance: .; CDR3nt: TGTGCCTGGGGATCAGGGCAAAAGAACACCGGGGAGCTGTTTTTT; CDR3aa: CAWGSGQKNTGELFF
d_gene: TRBD2; j_gene: TRBJ2-7; v_gene: TRBV10-3; abundance: .; CDR3nt: TGTGCCATCAGATTAGCGGGAGGGACCTACGAGCAGTACTTC; CDR3aa: CAIRLAGGTYEQYF
d_gene: TRBD2; j_gene: TRBJ2-2; v_gene: TRBV6-2/TRBV6-3; abundance: .; CDR3nt: TGTGCCAGCAGTAATAGCGGGAGGTCGACCGGGGAGCTGTTTTTT; CDR3aa: CASSNSGRSTGELFF
d_gene: .; j_gene: TRBJ2-7; v_gene: TRBV7-9; abundance: once; CDR3nt: TGTGCCAGCAGCTCAACTAGATCCTACGAGCAGTACTTC; CDR3aa: CASSSTRSYEQYF
d_gene: .; j_gene: TRBJ2-1; v_gene: TRBV6-5; abundance: once; CDR3nt: TGTGCCAGCAGTTACTCCGACTCGATGGACAATGAGCAGTTCTTC; CDR3aa: CASSYSDSMDNEQFF
d_gene: .; j_gene: TRBJ1-2; v_gene: TRBV29-1; abundance: .; CDR3nt: TGCAGCGTTGAAGGCGTAGGGACGGACCCTTCGGGGTTTGGCTACACCTTC; CDR3aa: CSVEGVGTDPSGFGYTF
d_gene: TRBD1; j_gene: TRBJ1-4; v_gene: TRBV9; abundance: .; CDR3nt: TGTGCCAGCAGCGTCCAGGGGGCGGTTAATGAAAAACTGTTTTTT; CDR3aa: CASSVQGAVNEKLFF
d_gene: TRBD2; j_gene: TRBJ2-7; v_gene: TRBV20-1; abundance: .; CDR3nt: TGCAGTGCTAGCTCCGGACTAGCGGGGGAGTACGAGCAGTACTTC; CDR3aa: CSASSGLAGEYEQYF
d_gene: TRBD1; j_gene: TRBJ1-1; v_gene: TRBV20-1; abundance: .; CDR3nt: TGCAGTGCTTCAGGGGGCATGAACACTGAAGCTTTCTTT; CDR3aa: CSASGGMNTEAFF
d_gene: .; j_gene: TRBJ1-1; v_gene: TRBV6-5; abundance: .; CDR3nt: TGTGCCAGCACTCCCATATGGGGCGCGAGTACTGAAGCTTTCTTT; CDR3aa: CASTPIWGASTEAFF
d_gene: TRBD2; j_gene: TRBJ2-1; v_gene: TRBV6-2/TRBV6-3; abundance: .; CDR3nt: TGTGCCAGCAGCGAGACTAGCGGGGAATACAATGAGCAGTTCTTC; CDR3aa: CASSETSGEYNEQFF
d_gene: .; j_gene: TRBJ1-3; v_gene: TRBV29-1; abundance: .; CDR3nt: TGCAGCGTTGAAAGGCCAGAGGCTGGAAACACCATATATTTT; CDR3aa: CSVERPEAGNTIYF
d_gene: .; j_gene: TRBJ2-5; v_gene: TRBV7-9; abundance: .; CDR3nt: TGTGCCAGCAGCCCAACTAGGGAAGAGACCCAGTACTTC; CDR3aa: CASSPTREETQYF
d_gene: TRBD2; j_gene: TRBJ2-1; v_gene: TRBV30; abundance: .; CDR3nt: TGTGCCTGGAGGGCTGGACTAGCGGGAGGGTTCTACAATGAGCAGTTCTTC; CDR3aa: CAWRAGLAGGFYNEQFF
d_gene: .; j_gene: TRBJ2-3; v_gene: TRBV7-9; abundance: .; CDR3nt: TGTGCCAGCAGCCCCGGTACTAGTGACACGCAGTATTTT; CDR3aa: CASSPGTSDTQYF
d_gene: TRBD2; j_gene: TRBJ2-7; v_gene: TRBV15; abundance: .; CDR3nt: TGTGCCACCAGCAGGGGAGCGGGGGCTTACGAGCAGTACTTC; CDR3aa: CATSRGAGAYEQYF
d_gene: .; j_gene: TRBJ2-1; v_gene: TRBV29-1; abundance: .; CDR3nt: TGCAGCGTTGGGGGAGGCTACAATGAGCAGTTCTTC; CDR3aa: CSVGGGYNEQFF
d_gene: .; j_gene: TRBJ2-7; v_gene: TRBV15; abundance: .; CDR3nt: TGTGCCACCAGCTGGAGGGGCGAAGAGCAGTACTTC; CDR3aa: CATSWRGEEQYF
d_gene: .; j_gene: TRBJ2-5; v_gene: TRBV7-7; abundance: .; CDR3nt: TGTGCTAGCAGCCAGACAGACCAAGAGACCCAGTACTTC; CDR3aa: CASSQTDQETQYF
d_gene: .; j_gene: TRBJ2-7; v_gene: TRBV9; abundance: .; CDR3nt: TGTGCCAGCAGCGTAGCGGGCCTCTCCTACGAGCAGTACTTC; CDR3aa: CASSVAGLSYEQYF
d_gene: .; j_gene: TRBJ1-1; v_gene: TRBV7-6; abundance: once; CDR3nt: TGTGCCAGCACCACTAGTGGTGAAGCTTTCTTT; CDR3aa: CASTTSGEAFF
d_gene: .; j_gene: TRBJ2-7; v_gene: TRBV7-9; abundance: .; CDR3nt: TGTGCCAGCAGCTTAGCGTTGGGCGGACACGACAGCGCAACCTTC; CDR3aa: CASSLALGGHDSATF
d_gene: .; j_gene: TRBJ2-7; v_gene: TRBV7-9; abundance: .; CDR3nt: TGTGCCAGCAGCTTGGGCAGGGGCCACGAGCAGTACTTC; CDR3aa: CASSLGRGHEQYF
d_gene: TRBD2; j_gene: TRBJ2-1; v_gene: TRBV4-3; abundance: .; CDR3nt: TGCGCCAGCAGCCCAGGGACTACCAGGACGGGTGAGCAGTTCTTC; CDR3aa: CASSPGTTRTGEQFF
d_gene: .; j_gene: TRBJ2-7; v_gene: TRBV7-9; abundance: .; CDR3nt: TGTGCCAGCAGCCCCTCAGGCGAGTGGGAGCAGTACTTC; CDR3aa: CASSPSGEWEQYF
d_gene: .; j_gene: TRBJ2-7; v_gene: TRBV20-1; abundance: .; CDR3nt: TGCAGTGCTAGACCCGGATGGGCGCCCCCCTACGAGCAGTACTTC; CDR3aa: CSARPGWAPPYEQYF
d_gene: .; j_gene: TRBJ1-2; v_gene: TRBV6-6; abundance: .; CDR3nt: TGTGCCAGCAGTTACTCCCGGGAGCCTCCCCCTGGCTACACCTTC; CDR3aa: CASSYSREPPPGYTF
d_gene: .; j_gene: TRBJ2-5; v_gene: TRBV19; abundance: .; CDR3nt: TGTGCCAGTAGTATTTCCTCGACCAGGGAAGAGACCCAGTACTTC; CDR3aa: CASSISSTREETQYF
d_gene: .; j_gene: TRBJ2-7; v_gene: TRBV29-1; abundance: .; CDR3nt: TGCAGCGTTGGGGGCCACGAGCAGTACTTC; CDR3aa: CSVGGHEQYF